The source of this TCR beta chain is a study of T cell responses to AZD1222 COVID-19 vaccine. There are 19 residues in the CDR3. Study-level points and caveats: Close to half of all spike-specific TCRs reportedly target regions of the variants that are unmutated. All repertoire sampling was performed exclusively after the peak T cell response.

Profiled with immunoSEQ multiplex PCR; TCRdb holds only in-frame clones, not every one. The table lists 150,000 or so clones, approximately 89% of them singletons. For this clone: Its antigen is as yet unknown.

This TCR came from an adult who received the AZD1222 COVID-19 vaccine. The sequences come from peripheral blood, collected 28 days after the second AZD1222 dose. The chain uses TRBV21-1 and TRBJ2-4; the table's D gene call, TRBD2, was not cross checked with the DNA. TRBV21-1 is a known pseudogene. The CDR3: CASSKGVAGGGMAKNIQYF. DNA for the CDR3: TGTGCCAGCAGCAAAGGGGTAGCGGGAGGTGGTATGGCCAAAAACATTCAGTACTTC.